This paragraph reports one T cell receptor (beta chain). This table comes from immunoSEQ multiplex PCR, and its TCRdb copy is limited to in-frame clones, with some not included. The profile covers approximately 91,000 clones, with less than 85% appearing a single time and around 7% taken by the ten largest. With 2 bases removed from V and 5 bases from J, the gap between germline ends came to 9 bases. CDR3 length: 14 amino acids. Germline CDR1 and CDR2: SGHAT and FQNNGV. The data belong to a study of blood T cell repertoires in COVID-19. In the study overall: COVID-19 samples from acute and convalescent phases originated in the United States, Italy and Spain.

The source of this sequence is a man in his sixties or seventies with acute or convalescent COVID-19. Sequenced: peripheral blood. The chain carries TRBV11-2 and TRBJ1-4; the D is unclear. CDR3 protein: CASSLSGFNEKLFF. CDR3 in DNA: TGTGCCAGCAGCTTATCGGGTTTCAATGAAAAACTGTTTTTT.